One and the same sample provided the 11 T cell receptor beta chains below, sequenced in a study of T cells in Graves' hyperthyroidism and ophthalmopathy. The source material, RNA transcripts, was used to amplify TCR beta CDR3 regions. The study used the HTBI primer set for a first-round RT-PCR of the TCR CDR3. One entry per CDR3 protein, called by TCRdb with MiXCR from the multiplex PCR reads. The table lists about 480,000 distinct CDR3 sequences, about 20% of them singletons. The sample was blood. These receptors originate from a woman aged 70-85 years with Graves' ophthalmopathy.

This clonotype showed up many times. The chain combines TRBV11-2 with TRBJ2-7; either TRBD1 or TRBD2 may fit D (6 bases each). CDR1 SGHAT and CDR2 FQNNGV come from the germline V gene. Trimming left V 3 bases short and J 4 bases short, with 16 bases between. There are 15 residues in the CDR3. CDR3 region: CASSFGGAMGYEQYF. The DNA for the CDR3 is TGTGCCAGCAGCTTCGGGGGCGCAATGGGGTACGAGCAGTACTTC.

The DNA for the CDR3 is TGTGCCAGCAGCCGGACCCGACCGGATACGCAGTATTTT. Translating it yields CASSRTRPDTQYF. The rearrangement uses TRBV6-2 or TRBV6-3 and TRBJ2-3; no clear D gene. CDR1 and CDR2 from the germline V gene are MNHEY and SVGEGT. Trimming left V 6 bases short and J 6 bases short, with 13 bases between. CDR3 length: 13 residues.

This clonotype was recorded a few times. This chain connects TRBV2 to TRBJ1-2; possible D gene TRBD1, 6 bases. The V gene lost 7 bases and the J gene lost 4 bases, with 16 bases spanning the gap. The CDR3 contains 14 residues. CDR1 is SNHLY and CDR2 is FYNNEI in the germline V gene. The CDR3 nucleotides read TGTGCCAGCACCCCCGGCAGGGGCGGCTATGGCTACACCTTC. Amino acids: CASTPGRGGYGYTF.

V gene TRBV20-1 combines with J gene TRBJ2-6, with D perhaps TRBD2 (6 bases). The CDR3 sequence is 18 residues long. The V and J ends lost 6 bases and 2 bases respectively, with 23 bases between them. Germline CDR1 is DFQATT and CDR2 is SNEGSKA (reference sequence). The CDR3 region has the DNA TGCAGTGCCCCATATACGCGGGTCGGAGGGACTGGGGCCAACGTCCTGACTTTC. Its translation: CSAPYTRVGGTGANVLTF.

The rearrangement links TRBV20-1 to TRBJ2-7; 12 bases are shared with TRBD2. The CDR3 length is 16 residues. Trimming took 4 bases from V and 4 from J; bases not matched to a gene: 11. From germline, CDR1 is DFQATT and CDR2 SNEGSKA (reference sequence). The CDR3 DNA follows: TGCAGTGCTATTCCCCTGACTAGCGGGAGAGTATACGAGCAGTACTTC. It translates to CSAIPLTSGRVYEQYF.

This clonotype turned up a few times. The chain combines TRBV12-3 or TRBV12-4 with TRBJ2-1, with D possibly being TRBD1 or TRBD2 (5 bases each). With 4 bases removed from V and 13 bases from J, the gap between germline ends came to 17 bases. The CDR3 runs to 13 residues. The chain's CDR3 is CASSSTGRPGQFF. CDR3 in DNA: TGTGCCAGCAGTTCCACGGGACGCCCAGGACAGTTCTTC.

V gene TRBV27 combines with J gene TRBJ1-2; D may be TRBD1 (6 bases). The V and J ends lost 5 bases and 8 bases respectively, with 15 bases between them. The CDR3 consists of 13 residues. CDR1 is MNHEY, CDR2 SMNVEV, per germline (reference sequence). CDR3 in DNA: TGTGCCAGCAGTCTTTTCCGGGGGCGCGGCTACACCTTC. Translation: CASSLFRGRGYTF.

In this sample, this clonotype turned up many times. V usage is TRBV12-3 or TRBV12-4 and J usage is TRBJ1-5; TRBD1 matches at 7 bases. The CDR3 length is 16 residues. V lost 6 bases and J lost 2; bases outside the gene matches: 10. The CDR3 nucleotides read TGTGCCAGCAGCCCAGACAGGGATGGGGGCAATCAGCCCCAGCATTTT. It yields the protein CASSPDRDGGNQPQHF.

This chain links TRBV15 with TRBJ2-3; D not certain. The length of the CDR3 is 16 residues. V lost 0 bases and J 0 bases, leaving 10 bases between the germline ends. Germline-derived CDR1 and CDR2 are LNHNV and YYDKDF (reference sequence). The CDR3 here is CATSRELVRSTDTQYF. In DNA form, the CDR3 reads TGTGCCACCAGCAGAGAATTAGTCCGTAGCACAGATACGCAGTATTTT.

There are a few counts of this clonotype. This chain links TRBV9 with TRBJ1-5, with unresolved D. The CDR3 spans 14 residues. In germline, CDR1 is SGDLS, CDR2 YYNGEE. V lost 4 bases and J 1 base, leaving 9 bases between the germline ends. DNA for the CDR3: TGTGCCAGCAGCCCCTCGGACAGCAATCAGCCCCAGCATTTT. Translated: CASSPSDSNQPQHF.

The chain employs TRBV11-2 and TRBJ1-5, with D unclear. V gave up 3 bases and J gave up 7 bases, with 16 bases separating them. CDR1 SGHAT and CDR2 FQNNGV come from the germline V gene. This CDR3 has 15 amino acids. CDR3 sequence (DNA): TGTGCCAGCAGCTTTGGATCCGGGGTGGGGCAGCCCCAGCATTTT. This translates into CASSFGSGVGQPQHF.